A selection of T cell receptor beta chains follows, all from one sample in a study of blood T cell repertoires in COVID-19. Assay: immunoSEQ multiplex PCR; the TCRdb copy retains only in-frame clones and omits some. The data hold roughly 280,000 clones, with 85% to 90% observed a single time. The material sequenced was peripheral blood. All receptors come from a man between 18 and 35 years old with active or convalescent COVID-19. The CDR3 runs from the conserved cysteine through the conserved F or W. The D gene is left open where the match is weak. Not every row has a clone size; where given, it reads once, few, many or a size class.

>TRBJ2-1|TRBV9|-|TRBD1
TGTGCCGGGTACAGGGGGCCCTACAATGAGCAGTTCTTC
CAGYRGPYNEQFF
>TRBJ1-2|TRBV6-6|-|-
TGTGCCAGCAATTGGGGCTCGGGCTATGGCTACACCTTC
CASNWGSGYGYTF
>TRBJ2-1|TRBV27|once|TRBD2
TGTGCCAGCAGTTTATCTGCGGGAGGGTTAAATGAGCAGTTCTTC
CASSLSAGGLNEQFF
>TRBJ2-7|TRBV14|-|TRBD2
TGTGCCAGCAGCCAAGATGGACTAGACTACGAGCAGTACTTC
CASSQDGLDYEQYF
>TRBJ2-3|TRBV5-6|-|-
TGTGCCAGCAGCTTAGGCCTAGTGCCGGCGGTCACAGATACGCAGTATTTT
CASSLGLVPAVTDTQYF
>TRBJ1-5|TRBV7-2|-|-
TGTGCCAGCAGCTTGCCGGGGGGAAGCAATCAGCCCCAGCATTTT
CASSLPGGSNQPQHF
>TRBJ2-7|TRBV3-1/TRBV3-2|-|TRBD2
TGTGCCAGCAGCCATGGACTAGGCTCCTACGAGCAGTACTTC
CASSHGLGSYEQYF
>TRBJ2-1|TRBV2|-|-
TGTGCCAGCAGAGGCTGGGAGGACCGTCGGCACAATGAGCAGTTCTTC
CASRGWEDRRHNEQFF
>TRBJ2-3|TRBV5-4|-|-
TGTGCCAGCAGGGAACAAACCGGGATAACGCAGTATTTT
CASREQTGITQYF
>TRBJ1-4|TRBV10-3|-|-
TGTGCCATCAGTGAGTCAAGGGAGACTAATGAAAAACTGTTTTTT
CAISESRETNEKLFF
>TRBJ1-3|TRBV5-1|-|-
TGCGCCAGCAGCCCAGGTACCCTCGGAAACACCATATATTTT
CASSPGTLGNTIYF
>TRBJ1-2|TRBV11-2|-|-
TGTGCCAGCAGCTTAGGACCTGACGGGTATGGCTACACCTTC
CASSLGPDGYGYTF
>TRBJ2-7|TRBV30|-|TRBD1
TGTGCCTGGGTGGCCCCGGGACAGATTTACGAGCAGTACTTC
CAWVAPGQIYEQYF
>TRBJ2-6|TRBV29-1|-|-
TGCAGCGTTATACAGGGATCTGGGGCCAACGTCCTGACTTTC
CSVIQGSGANVLTF
>TRBJ2-3|TRBV2|few|-
TGTGCCAGCAGCTCTTTTGGGGCTAGCACAGATACGCAGTATTTT
CASSSFGASTDTQYF
>TRBJ1-1|TRBV19|-|-
TGTGCCAGTAGTATGCAGGGTGGGACTGAAGCTTTCTTT
CASSMQGGTEAFF
>TRBJ2-7|TRBV6-2/TRBV6-3|-|-
TGTGCCAGCAGCCCTCTGACAGATTCCTACGAGCAGTACTTC
CASSPLTDSYEQYF
>TRBJ2-6|TRBV18|-|TRBD1
TGTGCCAGCTCACCAGCCCAGGGGGCGTCTGGGGCCAACGTCCTGACTTTC
CASSPAQGASGANVLTF
>TRBJ1-1|TRBV10-3|-|-
TGTGCCATCAGTGAGTTAGGAGGCGTCGGCACTGAAGCTTTCTTT
CAISELGGVGTEAFF
>TRBJ2-3|TRBV6-5|once|TRBD2
TGTGCCAGCAGTCACAGCGGGGGACGCACAGATACGCAGTATTTT
CASSHSGGRTDTQYF
>TRBJ2-1|TRBV24-1|-|-
TGTGCCACCAGTGATGGGAGGGGGATTTCCTCCTACAATGAGCAGTTCTTC
CATSDGRGISSYNEQFF
>TRBJ1-2|TRBV5-6|-|TRBD1
TGTGCCAGCAGCTGGGCGTCACAGGGGGTCAGAGGCTACACCTTC
CASSWASQGVRGYTF
>TRBJ1-6|TRBV6-1|-|-
TGTGCCAGCAGTGAAGTTTGGGGGGGCGGTAATAATTCACCCCTCCACTTT
CASSEVWGGGNNSPLHF
>TRBJ2-5|TRBV3-1/TRBV3-2|-|-
TGTGCCAGCAGCCAACATGTTTCCGGGGAGACCCAGTACTTC
CASSQHVSGETQYF
>TRBJ1-3|TRBV9|-|-
TGTGCCAGCAGCGTAACGGGGTTAGGAAACACCATATATTTT
CASSVTGLGNTIYF
>TRBJ1-3|TRBV6-5|-|-
TGTGCCAGCAGTCCTATGATTGGAAACACCATATATTTT
CASSPMIGNTIYF
>TRBJ2-2|TRBV6-5|few|TRBD2
TGTGCCAGCAGTTGGACTAGTAGGTCCGGGGAGCTGTTTTTT
CASSWTSRSGELFF
>TRBJ2-7|TRBV5-6|-|TRBD1
TGTGCCAGCAGAGAAAAAGGGACAGGGATGTACGAGCAGTACTTC
CASREKGTGMYEQYF
>TRBJ1-5|TRBV7-9|few|-
TGTGCCAGCACCCCCAGCGGGAGAAATCAGCCCCAGCATTTT
CASTPSGRNQPQHF
>TRBJ1-5|TRBV30|-|-
TGTGCCTGGAGTCCTCGGGGTGATCAGCCCCAGCATTTT
CAWSPRGDQPQHF
>TRBJ1-2|TRBV12-3/TRBV12-4|-|-
TGTGCCAGCAGTATCCAGGGTTCAGGGGGCTACACCTTC
CASSIQGSGGYTF
>TRBJ2-2|TRBV5-6|-|TRBD1
TGTGCCAGCAGCCTGGCCGGGACAGGGTTCCCCGGGGAGCTGTTTTTT
CASSLAGTGFPGELFF
>TRBJ2-7|TRBV14|-|TRBD2
TGTGCCAGCAGCCATTACCCTCGTCCGGGAGGGCCTATGGGCGAGCAGTACTTC
CASSHYPRPGGPMGEQYF
>TRBJ1-5|TRBV6-5|-|TRBD1
TGTGCCAGCAGTTCAAGGACAGGAGGGCCTCAGCCCCAGCATTTT
CASSSRTGGPQPQHF
>TRBJ2-7|TRBV30|few|TRBD1
TGTGCCTGGAGCATCGGGACAGGGCCCTACGAGCAGTACTTC
CAWSIGTGPYEQYF
>TRBJ1-1|TRBV28|-|-
TGTGCCAGCAGGTCAGGGTATGAAGCTTTCTTT
CASRSGYEAFF
>TRBJ2-5|TRBV24-1|-|-
TGTGCCACCAGTGATTCAACTACTCCGTGGGAGACCCAGTACTTC
CATSDSTTPWETQYF
>TRBJ1-4|TRBV3-1/TRBV3-2|-|TRBD1
TGTGCCAGCAGCCGACGGACAGGGAGGGGAAAACTGTTTTTT
CASSRRTGRGKLFF
>TRBJ1-2|TRBV7-2|-|-
TGTGCCAGCAGCTTATCCTCCCGGAGGGGTAGACAAGGCTACACCTTC
CASSLSSRRGRQGYTF
>TRBJ2-3|TRBV29-1|-|-
TGCAGCGTTGAATTGGGGGGGGGCGCAGATACGCAGTATTTT
CSVELGGGADTQYF
>TRBJ1-2|TRBV29-1|-|-
TGCAGCGTTGAAGACAGGGGCGGTGGCTACACCTTC
CSVEDRGGGYTF
>TRBJ1-1|TRBV5-1|-|-
TGCGCCAGCAGAGTCTTTGGCGGGGACACTGAAGCTTTCTTT
CASRVFGGDTEAFF
>TRBJ2-3|TRBV24-1|-|-
TGTGCCACCAGTCGAGCGGCCACCACAGATACGCAGTATTTT
CATSRAATTDTQYF
>TRBJ1-6|TRBV3-1/TRBV3-2|-|-
TGTGCCAGCAGCCGAACGGGAGGTTATTCACCCCTCCACTTT
CASSRTGGYSPLHF
>TRBJ1-5|TRBV5-1|-|TRBD1
TGCGCCAGCAGCCCAGGGGGTGGCAATCAGCCCCAGCATTTT
CASSPGGGNQPQHF
>TRBJ1-6|TRBV10-3|-|TRBD1
TGTGCCATCAGAGGACAGGGAGATTCACCCCTCCACTTT
CAIRGQGDSPLHF
>TRBJ1-1|TRBV15|-|-
TGTGCCACCAGCAGAGTACAGGGACCTGAAGCTTTCTTT
CATSRVQGPEAFF
>TRBJ1-1|TRBV25-1|-|-
TGTGCCAGCAGGTCAAGAGGGGGTTTGAACACTGAAGCTTTCTTT
CASRSRGGLNTEAFF
>TRBJ1-4|TRBV9|few|-
TGTGCCAGCAGCCCTGGGGAGACACCCTCGGCAAATGAAAAACTGTTTTTT
CASSPGETPSANEKLFF
>TRBJ1-1|TRBV7-2|-|-
TGTGCCAGCAGCCAGTGGGGGGGGCCCCCTGAAGCTTTCTTT
CASSQWGGPPEAFF
>TRBJ1-2|TRBV12-3/TRBV12-4|-|-
TGTGCCAGCAGCCGACAGGTATACGGCTACACCTTC
CASSRQVYGYTF
>TRBJ2-7|TRBV15|-|-
TGTGCCACCAGCAGAGATCGAGGCCTAGCGAGCTCCTACGAGCAGTACTTC
CATSRDRGLASSYEQYF